The text below deals with one TCR beta chain. Its antigen is as yet unknown. The likely explanation is a read error, given a far larger clone one base away. The V gene's germline CDR1 is MNHEY and CDR2 SVGAGI. V was clipped by 11 bases and J by 9 bases, with 20 bases between them. CDR3 length equals 13 residues. Some clones are missing from TCRdb's copy, which holds only in-frame ones; the method was immunoSEQ multiplex PCR. Among about 49,000 clones listed, around 94% were seen once. These data are taken from a study of OX40 agonist ivuxolimab in advanced cancers. Study conclusions and caveats: Among patients with partial responses at 0.1-3.0 mg/kg, clonal expansion was among the lowest.

Sequences were derived from CD4+ or CD8+ T cells sorted from blood, sampled in a trial of the OX40 agonist ivuxolimab. The clonotype originates from an adult with an advanced solid tumor such as melanoma, head and neck, liver or kidney cancer. The rearrangement uses TRBV6-5 and TRBJ2-1; D may correspond to TRBD1 or TRBD2 (5 bases each). CDR3 nucleotide sequence: TGTGCCGGTGCTACGGGACCATGGGGTGAGCAGTTCTTC. It translates to CAGATGPWGEQFF.